The sequence of this T cell receptor beta chain was determined in a study of T cell responses to AZD1222 COVID-19 vaccine. Study observations and caveats: Across spike, vaccine-associated CD4 TCRs were found, dominant at 160-218 and 743-854.

Germline assignment: CDR1 SGDLS and CDR2 YYNGEE. The CDR3 runs 15 residues. V dropped 3 bases and J dropped 3; count of bases not matched to a gene: 3. Repertoires were generated with immunoSEQ multiplex PCR, while TCRdb's copy carries only in-frame clones and drops some. The table shows approximately 100,000 clones, with approximately 90% occurring only once. Details on this clone: Its antigen is unidentified.

This material consisted of peripheral blood, taken 28 days after the second AZD1222 dose. The genes are TRBV9 and TRBJ2-2, with 9 bases that match TRBD1. The receptor's source is an adult who received the AZD1222 COVID-19 vaccine. CDR3 region: CASSDRTGDTGELFF. The CDR3 nucleotides are TGTGCCAGCAGCGATCGGACAGGGGACACCGGGGAGCTGTTTTTT.